This TCR beta chain was captured in a study of T-cell reconstitution after alpha-beta-depleted transplantation in children (dated by TCRdb to 2016 to 2017). In the study overall: Using TCR repertoire profiling, the study quantitatively followed how T-cell immune reconstitution unfolded in children after TCRalphabeta/CD19-depleted allogeneic hematopoietic cell transplantation.

Relative to germline, V is 4 bases shorter and J is 1 base shorter, with 7 bases between their ends. From the germline V gene, CDR1 is KGHDR and CDR2 is SFDVKD. The CDR3 starts with the cysteine, ends with the phenylalanine, and has 15 residues. Here the CDR3 DNA is all that survives: 45 bases in frame from base 1. Library preparation used PCR. Sequencing used an Illumina HiSeq 2500. TCR libraries were prepared with molecular barcoding, using unique molecular identifiers to normalize TCRbeta repertoire quantification. TCRdb passed the public sequencing reads through fastp at Q25 and MiXCR, retaining productive beta sequences. When rows share a CDR3 protein, they turn into one entry using the most common DNA and genes. This sample has around 370,000 distinct CDR3 sequences in its table, and about a tenth of those were observed once. 2% to 3% of the sample is taken by the ten largest. On this clonotype: Its antigen target is currently unknown. No base quality information exists; no much larger clone differs at one position.

The chain is encoded by TRBV24-1 joined to TRBJ2-6; confidence is insufficient to name the D gene. The input for sequencing was PBMCs from the stem cell graft donor, taken from the stem cell graft. This sequence originates from a human donor who donated a stem cell graft to a child with acute lymphoblastic leukemia. The nucleotide sequence reads TGTGCCACCAGTGACCTCAGGTCTGGGGCCAACGTCCTGACTTTC. It encodes CATSDLRSGANVLTF.